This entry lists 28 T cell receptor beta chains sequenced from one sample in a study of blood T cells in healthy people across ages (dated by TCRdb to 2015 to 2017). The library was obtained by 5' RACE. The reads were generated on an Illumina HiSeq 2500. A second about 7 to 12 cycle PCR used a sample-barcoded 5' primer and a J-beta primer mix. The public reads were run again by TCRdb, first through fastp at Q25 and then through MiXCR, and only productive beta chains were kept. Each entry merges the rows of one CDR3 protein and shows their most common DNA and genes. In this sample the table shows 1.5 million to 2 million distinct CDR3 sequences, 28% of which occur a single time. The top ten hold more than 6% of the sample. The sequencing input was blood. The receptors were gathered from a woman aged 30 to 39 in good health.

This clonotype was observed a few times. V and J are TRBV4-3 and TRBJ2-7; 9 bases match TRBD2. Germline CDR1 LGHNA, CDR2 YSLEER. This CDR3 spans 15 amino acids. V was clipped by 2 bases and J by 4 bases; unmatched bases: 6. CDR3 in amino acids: CASSQRILAGYEQYF. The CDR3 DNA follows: TGCGCCAGCAGCCAAAGAATCCTAGCGGGATACGAGCAGTACTTC.

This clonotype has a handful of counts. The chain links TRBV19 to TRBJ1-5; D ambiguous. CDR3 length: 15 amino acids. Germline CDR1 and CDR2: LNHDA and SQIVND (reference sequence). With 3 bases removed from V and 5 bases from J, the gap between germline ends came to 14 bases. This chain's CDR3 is CASSIFQSNYQPQHF. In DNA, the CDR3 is TGTGCCAGTAGTATCTTCCAGTCTAACTATCAGCCCCAGCATTTT.

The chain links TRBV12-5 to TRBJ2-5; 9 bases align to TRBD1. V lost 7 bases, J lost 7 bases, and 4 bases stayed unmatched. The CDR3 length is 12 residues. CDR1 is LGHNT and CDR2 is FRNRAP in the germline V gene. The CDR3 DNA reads TGTGCTAGTGCCACGACAGGGGGGACCCAGTACTTC. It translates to CASATTGGTQYF.

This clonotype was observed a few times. The CDR3 loop reads CSAVGGEQFF. The CDR3 DNA reads as TGCAGTGCTGTGGGGGGTGAGCAGTTCTTC. The chain is built from TRBV20-1 and TRBJ2-1, with D perhaps TRBD2 (6 bases). V was pared by 5 bases and J by 9 bases, with 8 bases between. Germline-derived CDR1 and CDR2 are DFQATT and SNEGSKA (reference sequence). The length of the CDR3 is 10 residues.

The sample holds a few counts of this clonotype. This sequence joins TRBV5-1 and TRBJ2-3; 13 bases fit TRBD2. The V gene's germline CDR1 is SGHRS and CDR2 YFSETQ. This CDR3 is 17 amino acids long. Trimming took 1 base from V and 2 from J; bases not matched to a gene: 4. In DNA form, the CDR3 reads TGCGCCAGCAGCTTGACTAGCGGGGGGGCGTCCACAGATACGCAGTATTTT. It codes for CASSLTSGGASTDTQYF.

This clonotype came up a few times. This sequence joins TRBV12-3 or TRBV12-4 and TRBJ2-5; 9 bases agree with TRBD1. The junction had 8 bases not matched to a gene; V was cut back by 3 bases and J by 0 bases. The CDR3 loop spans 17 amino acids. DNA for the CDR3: TGTGCCAGCAGTTTTACCTTACAGGGGGCAAACCAAGAGACCCAGTACTTC. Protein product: CASSFTLQGANQETQYF.

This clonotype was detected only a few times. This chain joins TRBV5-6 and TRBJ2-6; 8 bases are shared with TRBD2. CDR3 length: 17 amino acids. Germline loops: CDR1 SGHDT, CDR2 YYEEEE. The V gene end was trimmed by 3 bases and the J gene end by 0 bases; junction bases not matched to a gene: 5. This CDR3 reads CASSSPGGASGANVLTF. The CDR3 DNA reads TGTGCCAGCAGCTCCCCCGGGGGGGCCTCTGGGGCCAACGTCCTGACTTTC. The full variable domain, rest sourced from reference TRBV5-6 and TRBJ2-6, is DAGVTQSPTHLIKTRGQQVTLRCSPKSGHDTVSWYQQALGQGPQFIFQYYEEEERQRGNFPDRFSGHQFPNYSSELNVNALLLGDSALYLCASSSPGGASGANVLTFGAGSRLTVL.

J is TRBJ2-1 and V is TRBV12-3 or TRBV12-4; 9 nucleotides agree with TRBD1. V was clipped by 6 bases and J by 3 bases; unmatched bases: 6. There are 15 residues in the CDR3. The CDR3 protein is CASRLQGADYNEQFF. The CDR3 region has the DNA TGTGCCAGCAGGTTACAGGGGGCGGACTACAATGAGCAGTTCTTC.

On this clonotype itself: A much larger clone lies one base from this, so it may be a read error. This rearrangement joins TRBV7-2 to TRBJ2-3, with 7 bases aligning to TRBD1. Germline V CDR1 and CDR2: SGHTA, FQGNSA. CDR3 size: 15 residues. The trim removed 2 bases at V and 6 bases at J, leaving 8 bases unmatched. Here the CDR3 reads CASSLRSGGGDTQYF. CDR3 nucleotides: TGTGCCAGCAGCTTACGGTCAGGGGGTGGGGATACGCAGTATTTT.

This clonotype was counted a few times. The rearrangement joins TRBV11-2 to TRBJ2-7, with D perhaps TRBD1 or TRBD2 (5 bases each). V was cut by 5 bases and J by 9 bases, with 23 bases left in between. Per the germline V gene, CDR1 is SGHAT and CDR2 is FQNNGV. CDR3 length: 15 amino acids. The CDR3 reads CASSQAGTSRVGQYF. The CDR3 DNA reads TGTGCCAGCAGCCAGGCCGGGACCTCGAGGGTTGGGCAGTACTTC.

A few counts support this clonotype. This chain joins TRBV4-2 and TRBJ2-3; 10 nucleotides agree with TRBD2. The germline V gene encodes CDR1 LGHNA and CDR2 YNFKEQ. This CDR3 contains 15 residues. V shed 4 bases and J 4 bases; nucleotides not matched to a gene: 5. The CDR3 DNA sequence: TGTGCCAGCAGCCGAAAGCGGGAGGGCTCAGATACGCAGTATTTT. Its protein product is CASSRKREGSDTQYF.

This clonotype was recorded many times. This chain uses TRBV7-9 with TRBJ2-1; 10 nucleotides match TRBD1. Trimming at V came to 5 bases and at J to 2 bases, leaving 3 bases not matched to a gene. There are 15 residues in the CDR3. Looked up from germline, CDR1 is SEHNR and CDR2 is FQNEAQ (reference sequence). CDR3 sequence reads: CASSAGTGAYNEQFF. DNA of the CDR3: TGTGCCAGCAGCGCTGGGACAGGGGCCTACAATGAGCAGTTCTTC.

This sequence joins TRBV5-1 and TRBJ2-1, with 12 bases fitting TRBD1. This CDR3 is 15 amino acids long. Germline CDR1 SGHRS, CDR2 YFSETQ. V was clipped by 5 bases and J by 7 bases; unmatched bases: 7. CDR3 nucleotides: TGCGCCAGCAGTCACCGGGACAGGGGGCGGAATGAGCAGTTCTTC. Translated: CASSHRDRGRNEQFF.

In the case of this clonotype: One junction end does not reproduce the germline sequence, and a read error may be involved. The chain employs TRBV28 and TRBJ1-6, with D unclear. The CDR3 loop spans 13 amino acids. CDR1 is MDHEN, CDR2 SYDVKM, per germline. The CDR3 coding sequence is TGTGCCGGCAGCTCGGTCATCCGACTACCCCTCCACTTT. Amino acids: CAGSSVIRLPLHF.

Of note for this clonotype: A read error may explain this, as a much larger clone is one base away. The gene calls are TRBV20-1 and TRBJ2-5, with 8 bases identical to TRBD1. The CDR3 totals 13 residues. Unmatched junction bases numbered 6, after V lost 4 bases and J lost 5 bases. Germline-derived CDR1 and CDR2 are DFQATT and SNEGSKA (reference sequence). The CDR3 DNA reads TGCAGTGCTATACAGGGGGTTAGGGAGACCCAGTACTTC. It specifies CSAIQGVRETQYF.

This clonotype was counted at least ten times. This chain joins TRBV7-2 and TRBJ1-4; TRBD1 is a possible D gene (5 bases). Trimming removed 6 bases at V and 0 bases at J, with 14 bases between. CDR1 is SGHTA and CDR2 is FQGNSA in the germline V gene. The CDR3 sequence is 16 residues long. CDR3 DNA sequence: TGTGCCAGCAGACCTTATCAGGGTGCAACTAATGAAAAACTGTTTTTT. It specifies CASRPYQGATNEKLFF. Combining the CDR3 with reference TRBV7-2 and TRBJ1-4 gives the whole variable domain GAGVSQSPSNKVTEKGKDVELRCDPISGHTALYWYRQSLGQGLEFLIYFQGNSAPDKSGLPSDRFSAERTGGSVSTLTIQRTQQEDSAVYLCASRPYQGATNEKLFFGSGTQLSVL.

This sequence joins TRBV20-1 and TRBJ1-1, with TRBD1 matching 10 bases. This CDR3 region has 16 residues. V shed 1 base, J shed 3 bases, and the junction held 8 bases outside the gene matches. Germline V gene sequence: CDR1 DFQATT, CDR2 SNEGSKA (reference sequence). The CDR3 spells CSARVPGQGSHTEAFF. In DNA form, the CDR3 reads TGCAGTGCTAGAGTACCGGGACAGGGGAGTCACACTGAAGCTTTCTTT.

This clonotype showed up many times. The CDR3 is CAISEYMIPSSYEQYF. The DNA of the CDR3 is TGTGCCATCAGTGAGTATATGATTCCGAGCTCCTACGAGCAGTACTTC. The rearrangement uses TRBV10-3 and TRBJ2-7; D gene unclear. The CDR3 has 16 residues. Germline CDR1 is ENHRY and CDR2 is SYGVKD. V lost 1 base and J lost 0, with 13 bases in between.

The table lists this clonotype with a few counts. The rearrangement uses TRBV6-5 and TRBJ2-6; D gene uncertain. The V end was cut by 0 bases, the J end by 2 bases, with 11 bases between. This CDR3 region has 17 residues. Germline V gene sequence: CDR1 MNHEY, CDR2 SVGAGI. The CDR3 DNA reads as TGTGCCAGCAGTTACTCGAGTATGGGTACTGGGGCCAACGTCCTGACTTTC. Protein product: CASSYSSMGTGANVLTF.

DNA of the CDR3: TGTGCCGTCGGGGGGGGACAGGCCTATGGCTACACCTTC. This encodes CAVGGGQAYGYTF. The V gene is TRBV28, the J gene TRBJ1-2; 8 nucleotides align to TRBD1. This CDR3 has 13 residues. J gave up 4 bases and V 11 bases, and 9 bases lay outside the gene matches. Per the germline V gene, CDR1 is MDHEN and CDR2 is SYDVKM.

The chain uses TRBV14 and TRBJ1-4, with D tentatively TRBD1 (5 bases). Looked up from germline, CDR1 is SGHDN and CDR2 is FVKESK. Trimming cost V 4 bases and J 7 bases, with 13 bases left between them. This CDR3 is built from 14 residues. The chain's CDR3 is CASSRPAGSEKLFF. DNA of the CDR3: TGTGCCAGCAGCCGTCCGGCAGGGAGTGAAAAACTGTTTTTT.

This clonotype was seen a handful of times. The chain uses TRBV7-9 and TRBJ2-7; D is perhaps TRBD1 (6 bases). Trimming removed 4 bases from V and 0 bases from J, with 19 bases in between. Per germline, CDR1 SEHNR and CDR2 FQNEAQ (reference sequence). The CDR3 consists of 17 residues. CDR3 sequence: CASSSGETVDISYEQYF. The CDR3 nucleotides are TGTGCCAGCAGCTCAGGGGAAACAGTCGACATCTCCTACGAGCAGTACTTC.

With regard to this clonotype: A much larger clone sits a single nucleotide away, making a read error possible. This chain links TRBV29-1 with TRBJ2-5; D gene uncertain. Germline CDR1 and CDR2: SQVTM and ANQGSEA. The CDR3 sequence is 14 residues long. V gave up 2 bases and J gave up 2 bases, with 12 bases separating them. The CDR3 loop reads CSVERTDLQETQYF. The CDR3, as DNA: TGCAGCGTTGAAAGGACGGACCTACAAGAGACCCAGTACTTC. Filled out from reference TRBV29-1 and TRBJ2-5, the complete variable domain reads SAVISQKPSRDICQRGTSLTIQCQVDSQVTMMFWYRQQPGQSLTLIATANQGSEATYESGFVIDKFPISRPNLTFSTLTVSNMSPEDSSIYLCSVERTDLQETQYFGPGTRLLVL.

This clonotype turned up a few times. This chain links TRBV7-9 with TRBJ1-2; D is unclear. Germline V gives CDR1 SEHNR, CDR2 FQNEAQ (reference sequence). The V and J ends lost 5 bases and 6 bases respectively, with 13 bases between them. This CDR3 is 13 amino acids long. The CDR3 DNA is TGTGCCAGCAGCCCGGATAGGTCTCATGGCTACACCTTC. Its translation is CASSPDRSHGYTF.

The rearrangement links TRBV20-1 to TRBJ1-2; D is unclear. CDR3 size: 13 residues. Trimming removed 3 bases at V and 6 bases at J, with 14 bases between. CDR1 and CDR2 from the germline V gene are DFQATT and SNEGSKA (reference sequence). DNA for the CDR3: TGCAGTGCTAGTCACGGGAACAGTGATGGCTACACCTTC. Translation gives CSASHGNSDGYTF.

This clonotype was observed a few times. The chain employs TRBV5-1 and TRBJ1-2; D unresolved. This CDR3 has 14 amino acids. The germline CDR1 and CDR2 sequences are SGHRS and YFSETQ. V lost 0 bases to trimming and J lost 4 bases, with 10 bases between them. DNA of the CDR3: TGCGCCAGCAGCTTGGCCGATACGGGCTATGGCTACACCTTC. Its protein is CASSLADTGYGYTF. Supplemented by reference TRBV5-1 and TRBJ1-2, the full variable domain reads KAGVTQTPRYLIKTRGQQVTLSCSPISGHRSVSWYQQTPGQGLQFLFEYFSETQRNKGNFPGRFSGRQFSNSRSEMNVSTLELGDSALYLCASSLADTGYGYTFGSGTRLTVV.

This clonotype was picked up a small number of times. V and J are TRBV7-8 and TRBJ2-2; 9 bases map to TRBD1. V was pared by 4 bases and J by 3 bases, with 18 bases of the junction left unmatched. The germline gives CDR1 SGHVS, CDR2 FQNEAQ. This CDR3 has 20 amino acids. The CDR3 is CASSSGNSGTGFPDTGELFF. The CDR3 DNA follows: TGTGCCAGCAGCTCTGGTAACTCCGGGACAGGGTTTCCGGACACCGGGGAGCTGTTTTTT. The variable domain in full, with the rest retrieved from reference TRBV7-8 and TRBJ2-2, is GAGVSQSPRYKVAKRGQDVALRCDPISGHVSLFWYQQALGQGPEFLTYFQNEAQLDKSGLPSDRFFAERPEGSVSTLKIQRTQQEDSAVYLCASSSGNSGTGFPDTGELFFGEGSRLTVL.

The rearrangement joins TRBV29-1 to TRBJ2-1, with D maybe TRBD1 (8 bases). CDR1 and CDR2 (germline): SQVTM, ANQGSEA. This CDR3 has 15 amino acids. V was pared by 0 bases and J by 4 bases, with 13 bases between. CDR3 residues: CSVEDQQGGYNEQFF. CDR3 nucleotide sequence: TGCAGCGTTGAAGATCAACAGGGGGGGTACAATGAGCAGTTCTTC.